This T cell receptor beta chain was found in a study of T cells in Graves' hyperthyroidism and ophthalmopathy. Amplification yielded TCR beta CDR3 regions, with RNA transcripts as the source. The primer set for the first-round RT-PCR of the TCR CDR3 was HTBI. Via MiXCR, TCRdb re-called the multiplex PCR reads, giving one row per CDR3 protein. The sample lists about 350,000 distinct CDR3 sequences, about 18% occurring once. Thyroid ultrasound, orbital computed tomography, clinical symptoms, and serum thyroxine and TRAb underpinned diagnoses. Germline CDR1 and CDR2: MNHEY and SVGAGI. The CDR3 has 17 residues. Trimming cost V 2 bases and J 2 bases, with 16 bases left between them. This clonotype was counted at least ten times.

This TCR was recovered from a woman between 25 and 40 years old with Graves' hyperthyroidism that later progressed to Graves' ophthalmopathy. The genes are TRBV6-5 and TRBJ1-5; possible D gene TRBD1, 5 bases. Input material: blood. The CDR3 nucleotides read TGTGCCAGCAGTTACGGCGGGGCAGGCTTGGGCAATCAGCCCCAGCATTTT. Translating gives CASSYGGAGLGNQPQHF.